In its sample, the clone carrying this TCR beta chain was seen once. Its antigen is unidentified. The data stem from a study of blood T cells in healthy people across ages. Study-level background: Template switching picked up about one barcoded beta molecule for each two T cells. Study outcomes and limitations: Expanded clonotype changes were possibly confounded by unknown donor CMV status.

In each sample, at least 6.5 million PBMCs were isolated. Trimming left V 1 base short and J 3 bases short, with 13 bases between. The V gene's germline CDR1 is DFQATT and CDR2 SNEGSKA (reference sequence). The CDR3 consists of 14 residues. Together with a sample-barcoded 5' primer, a J-beta primer mix was included in a second PCR lasting roughly 6 to 12 cycles. Sequencing of every sample gave 3 million or more CDR3-containing paired-end reads. TCRdb reanalysed the 5' RACE reads using MiXCR and keeps one entry per CDR3 protein. Found here are approximately 1.5 million distinct CDR3 sequences, almost 35% of them singletons; the top ten hold about 11%.

This TCR was recovered from a woman between 25 and 40 years old in good health. Sequencing was carried out using blood. The chain is built from TRBV20-1 and TRBJ2-7; no firm D call. The CDR3 spells CSARVGRAGYEQYF. CDR3 nucleotide sequence: TGCAGTGCTAGAGTCGGAAGGGCCGGCTACGAGCAGTACTTC.